The 5 T cell receptor beta chains below all came from one sample that was sequenced in a study of shared clonotypes between healthy human individuals. The protocol was immunoSEQ multiplex PCR, while the TCRdb copy is restricted to in-frame clones and leaves out a portion. The table has nearly 500,000 clones, 76% seen once. The specimen sequenced was PBMCs. These receptors all come from a woman between 35 and 50 years old in good health. Some clones in this sample may be carry-over from other donors' samples.

The chain is built from TRBV28 and TRBJ1-4; the D gene is possibly TRBD1 (6 bases). This CDR3 has 14 residues. Germline-derived CDR1 and CDR2 are MDHEN and SYDVKM. V lost 7 bases, J lost 3 bases, and 12 bases lay in between. The CDR3 DNA is TGTGCCAGCACCTCAGGGGCGGCTAATGAAAAACTGTTTTTT. Translation: CASTSGAANEKLFF.

This sequence joins TRBV25-1 and TRBJ1-2; 9 bases agree with TRBD1. The CDR3 has 15 amino acids. The V gene's germline CDR1 is MGHDK and CDR2 SYGVNS. Trimming removed 5 bases from V and 1 base from J; junction bases left unmatched: 5. DNA of the CDR3: TGTGCCAGCAGTCCCCGGGACAGGGATAACTATGGCTACACCTTC. Translating it yields CASSPRDRDNYGYTF.

The rearrangement uses TRBV7-8 and TRBJ1-2, with a tentative D call TRBD1 (6 bases). The CDR3 sequence is 14 residues long. Deletions cut 2 bases from V and 2 bases from J, with 9 bases between. CDR1 and CDR2 from the germline V gene are SGHVS and FQNEAQ. CDR3 DNA: TGTGCCAGCAGCTTAACGGGACAAAACTATGGCTACACCTTC. Its protein product is CASSLTGQNYGYTF.

The chain recombines TRBV6-5 with TRBJ1-1, with D perhaps matching TRBD1 (6 bases). The CDR3 runs 14 residues. In germline, CDR1 is MNHEY, CDR2 SVGAGI. Trimming stripped 6 bases from V and 0 bases from J, with 11 bases between. The CDR3 DNA reads as TGTGCCAGCAGACCGGGGGCGGTGAACACTGAAGCTTTCTTT. Residues: CASRPGAVNTEAFF.

This chain uses TRBV25-1 with TRBJ2-3; 8 bases agree with TRBD2. Germline V gene data show CDR1 as MGHDK and CDR2 as SYGVNS. The length of the CDR3 is 18 residues. V trimming: 5 bases; J trimming: 2 bases; junction bases outside the gene matches: 15. In DNA form, the CDR3 reads TGTGCCAGCAGTTCAACCCGCCCTGAGCGGGGGTACACAGATACGCAGTATTTT. It codes for CASSSTRPERGYTDTQYF.